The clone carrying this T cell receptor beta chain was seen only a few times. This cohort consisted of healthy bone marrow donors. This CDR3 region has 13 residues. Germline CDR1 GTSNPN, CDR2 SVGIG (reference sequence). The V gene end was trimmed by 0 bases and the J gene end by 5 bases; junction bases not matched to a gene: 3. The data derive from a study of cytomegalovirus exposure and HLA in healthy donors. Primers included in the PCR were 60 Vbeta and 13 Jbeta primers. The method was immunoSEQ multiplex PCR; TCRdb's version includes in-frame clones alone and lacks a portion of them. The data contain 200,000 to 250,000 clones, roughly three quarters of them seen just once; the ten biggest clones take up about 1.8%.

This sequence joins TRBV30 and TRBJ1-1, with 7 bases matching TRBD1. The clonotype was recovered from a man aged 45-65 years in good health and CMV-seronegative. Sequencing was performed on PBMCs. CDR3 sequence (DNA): TGTGCCTGGAGTGTAGGCAGGGGGACTGAAGCTTTCTTT. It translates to CAWSVGRGTEAFF.